Only a few counts were recorded for the clone carrying this T cell receptor beta chain. In the study's own analysis: For nucleated cells, counts were estimated from reference gene primer amplification. This table comes from immunoSEQ multiplex PCR, and its TCRdb copy is limited to in-frame clones, with some not included. That table furnishes V, J and clone size, whereas the DNA furnished D and trimming. Of roughly 140,000 clones listed, approximately 90% are singletons. The data were obtained in a study of blood T cell repertoires in COVID-19. This CDR3 comprises 14 residues. In germline, CDR1 is SGHTA, CDR2 FQGNSA. V lost 4 bases and J 10 bases, leaving 17 bases between the germline ends.

The V and J genes are TRBV7-2 and TRBJ2-1; D might be TRBD1 (6 bases). Sequenced: peripheral blood. The TCR was taken from a woman aged 55-75 years with active or convalescent COVID-19. Here the CDR3 DNA reads TGTGCCAGCAGCTCCGGGACAATCAGCAGGGAGCAGTTCTTC. Translated: CASSSGTISREQFF. Full variable domain (remainder filled in from reference TRBV7-2 and TRBJ2-1): GAGVSQSPSNKVTEKGKDVELRCDPISGHTALYWYRQSLGQGLEFLIYFQGNSAPDKSGLPSDRFSAERTGGSVSTLTIQRTQQEDSAVYLCASSSGTISREQFFGPGTRLTVL.